This TCR beta chain was sequenced during a study of blood T cells in healthy people across ages. Germline values: CDR1 SEHNR, CDR2 FQNEAQ (reference sequence). The V gene lost 6 bases and the J gene lost 4 bases, with 12 bases spanning the gap. The CDR3 loop spans 13 amino acids. Alongside a J-beta primer mix, a sample-barcoded 5' primer served in a second PCR lasting roughly 7 to 11 cycles. TCRdb redid the calling of the 5' RACE reads with MiXCR, one entry per CDR3 protein. The sample yields approximately 350,000 distinct CDR3 sequences, 50% to 60% seen once. The specimen was blood. This receptor was obtained from a man between 60 and 70 years old in good health. The chain couples TRBV7-9 to TRBJ2-5; D uncertain. The CDR3 bases are TGTGCCAGCAGTGAAAAGGGTAGAGAGACCCAGTACTTC. It is translated as CASSEKGRETQYF.